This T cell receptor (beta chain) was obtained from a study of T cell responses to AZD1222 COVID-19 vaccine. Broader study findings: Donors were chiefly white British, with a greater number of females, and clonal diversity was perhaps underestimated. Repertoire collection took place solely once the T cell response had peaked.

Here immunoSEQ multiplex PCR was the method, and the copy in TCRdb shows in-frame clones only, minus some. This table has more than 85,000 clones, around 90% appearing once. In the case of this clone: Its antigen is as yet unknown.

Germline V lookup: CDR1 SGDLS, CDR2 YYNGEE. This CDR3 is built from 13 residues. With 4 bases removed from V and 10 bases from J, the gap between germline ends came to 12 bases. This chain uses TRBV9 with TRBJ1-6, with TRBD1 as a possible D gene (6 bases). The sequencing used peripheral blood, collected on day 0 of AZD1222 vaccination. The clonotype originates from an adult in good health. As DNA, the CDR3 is TGTGCCAGCAGCCCAACCAGGGGATCACCCCTCCACTTT. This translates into CASSPTRGSPLHF.